Listed below are T cell receptor beta chains from one sample, sequenced in a study of blood T cell repertoires in COVID-19. Data came from immunoSEQ multiplex PCR; TCRdb stores just in-frame clones and leaves some out. This table has about 250,000 clones, approximately 80% appearing once. The source material was peripheral blood. The receptors were gathered from a man of 80 years or more with acute or convalescent COVID-19. Each CDR3 is given with its conserved first and last residue. D genes are given only for firm matches. Size is stated for part of the rows, as once, few or many counts, or as a class when the clone is expanded.

clone_size | j_call | d_call | v_call | cdr3_aa | cdr3_nt
. | TRBJ1-5 | TRBD1 | TRBV6-6 | CASSPWTGEEPQHF | TGTGCCAGCAGCCCCTGGACAGGGGAAGAGCCCCAGCATTTT
. | TRBJ2-5 | TRBD1 | TRBV7-9 | CASSLTGGQETQYF | TGTGCCAGCAGTCTCACAGGGGGCCAAGAGACCCAGTACTTC
. | TRBJ2-3 | TRBD2 | TRBV2 | CASSQRGGRDTQYF | TGTGCCAGCAGCCAGCGGGGGGGCCGAGATACGCAGTATTTT
. | TRBJ1-4 | . | TRBV30 | CAWRVTGTTNEKLFF | TGTGCCTGGAGGGTTACAGGGACAACTAATGAAAAACTGTTTTTT
. | TRBJ2-1 | . | TRBV24-1 | CATSDLNAGRSSYNEQFF | TGTGCCACCAGTGATTTGAACGCGGGACGGAGCTCCTACAATGAGCAGTTCTTC
. | TRBJ2-3 | TRBD1 | TRBV19 | CASSLGQLQSTDTQYF | TGTGCCAGTAGTTTGGGACAGCTACAAAGCACAGATACGCAGTATTTT
. | TRBJ1-2 | . | TRBV2 | CARAGAGGYGYTF | TGTGCCAGGGCGGGGGCTGGAGGCTATGGCTACACCTTC
. | TRBJ2-2 | TRBD1 | TRBV24-1 | CATGRGTGELFF | TGTGCCACCGGCAGGGGGACCGGGGAGCTGTTTTTT
. | TRBJ2-4 | TRBD1 | TRBV5-1 | CASSTTGGQNIQYF | TGCGCCAGCAGCACGACAGGGGGACAAAACATTCAGTACTTC
. | TRBJ2-7 | TRBD2 | TRBV2 | CASSEGTSGRRAYF | TGTGCCAGCAGTGAAGGGACTAGCGGGAGAAGGGCGTACTTC
. | TRBJ1-1 | TRBD1 | TRBV2 | CASSGTPGQVAFF | TGTGCCAGCAGTGGGACTCCGGGACAGGTTGCTTTCTTT
. | TRBJ2-1 | . | TRBV15 | CATSNGGPVYEQFF | TGTGCCACCAGCAACGGGGGGCCTGTCTATGAGCAGTTCTTC
. | TRBJ1-2 | . | TRBV19 | CASSQGGYGYTF | TGTGCCAGTAGTCAGGGCGGCTATGGCTACACCTTC
. | TRBJ2-2 | . | TRBV6-5 | CASRGGPQTGELFF | TGTGCCAGCAGGGGGGGGCCCCAAACCGGGGAGCTGTTTTTT
few | TRBJ1-1 | . | TRBV27 | CASTPDRFVAEAFF | TGTGCCAGCACCCCTGACAGGTTCGTCGCTGAAGCTTTCTTT
. | TRBJ1-5 | . | TRBV18 | CASFPRGDQPQHF | TGTGCCAGCTTCCCACGAGGAGATCAGCCCCAGCATTTT
. | TRBJ1-1 | TRBD1 | TRBV5-1 | CASSLATGPGAEAFF | TGCGCCAGCAGCTTGGCGACAGGGCCGGGGGCTGAAGCTTTCTTT
. | TRBJ2-7 | . | TRBV7-2 | CASSLEPPSGYEQYF | TGTGCCAGCAGCTTAGAGCCCCCTTCCGGGTACGAGCAGTACTTC
. | TRBJ2-1 | TRBD1 | TRBV5-6 | CASSTRTGGNEQFF | TGTGCCAGCAGCACAAGGACAGGGGGCAATGAGCAGTTCTTC
. | TRBJ1-2 | . | TRBV19 | CASSIQGGGYTF | TGTGCCAGTAGTATCCAGGGTGGTGGCTACACCTTC
. | TRBJ2-3 | . | TRBV7-8 | CASSLALTGVTDTQYF | TGTGCCAGCAGCTTAGCGTTAACGGGAGTCACAGATACGCAGTATTTT
. | TRBJ2-2 | . | TRBV28 | CPALASTGELFF | TGTCCCGCCTTAGCCTCCACCGGGGAGCTGTTTTTT
. | TRBJ2-2 | TRBD2 | TRBV11-2 | CASSRLAYSSGELFF | TGTGCCAGCAGCCGACTAGCTTATTCGTCAGGGGAGCTGTTTTTT
. | TRBJ2-7 | . | TRBV7-9 | CASSAGGPYEQYF | TGTGCCAGCAGCGCGGGCGGACCCTACGAGCAGTACTTC
. | TRBJ1-3 | . | TRBV29-1 | CSVERGGGNTIYF | TGCAGCGTTGAAAGGGGGGGAGGAAACACCATATATTTT
. | TRBJ1-2 | . | TRBV7-8 | CASSYRQASDGYTF | TGTGCCAGCAGCTACCGACAGGCGTCGGATGGCTACACCTTC
. | TRBJ2-1 | TRBD1 | TRBV6-5 | CASRTGGLLYNEQFF | TGTGCCAGCAGGACAGGGGGCCTCCTCTACAATGAGCAGTTCTTC
once | TRBJ2-7 | TRBD1 | TRBV5-1 | CASSASGTGIREQYF | TGCGCCAGCAGCGCATCCGGGACAGGGATCCGCGAGCAGTACTTC
. | TRBJ2-7 | . | TRBV11-2 | CASSSQQGSLYEQYF | TGTGCCAGCAGCTCCCAACAGGGATCGCTCTACGAGCAGTACTTC